This note documents a single T cell receptor (beta chain) sequence. The sample comes from a study of blood T cell repertoires in COVID-19. Methods used by the authors: Estimation of nucleated cell counts was performed using reference gene primer amplification. TCRdb's table, derived via immunoSEQ multiplex PCR, lists solely in-frame clones and lacks some. Clone size and V and J calls were adopted from that table, with D and trimming inferred from the DNA. Of roughly 260,000 clones listed, approximately 86% are singletons. The V end lost 2 bases, the J end lost 11 bases, and 21 bases lay between the germline ends. The germline V gene has CDR1 MDHEN and CDR2 SYDVKM. The CDR3 has 15 amino acids.

The specimen sequenced was peripheral blood. This receptor was identified in a woman between 18 and 29 years old with acute or convalescent COVID-19. J is TRBJ2-5 and V is TRBV28; TRBD1 might be the D (6 bases). CDR3 sequence: CASSLRLVAGAGQYF. The DNA of the CDR3 is TGTGCCAGCAGTTTACGATTAGTTGCAGGGGCCGGGCAGTACTTC. Using reference TRBV28 and TRBJ2-5 for the parts outside the CDR3, the full variable domain is DVKVTQSSRYLVKRTGEKVFLECVQDMDHENMFWYRQDPGLGLRLIYFSYDVKMKEKGDIPEGYSVSREKKERFSLILESASTNQTSMYLCASSLRLVAGAGQYFGPGTRLLVL.